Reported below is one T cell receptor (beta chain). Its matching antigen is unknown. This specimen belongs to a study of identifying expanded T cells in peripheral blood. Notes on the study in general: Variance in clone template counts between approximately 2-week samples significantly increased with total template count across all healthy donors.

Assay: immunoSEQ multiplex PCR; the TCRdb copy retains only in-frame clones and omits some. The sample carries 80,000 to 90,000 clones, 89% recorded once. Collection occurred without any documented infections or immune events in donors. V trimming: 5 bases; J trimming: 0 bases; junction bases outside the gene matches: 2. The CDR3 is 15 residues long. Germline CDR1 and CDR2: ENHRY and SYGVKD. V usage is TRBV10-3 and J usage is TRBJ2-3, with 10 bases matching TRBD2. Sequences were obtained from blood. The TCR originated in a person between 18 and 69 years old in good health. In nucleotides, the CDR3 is TGTGCCATCAGTTTACTAGCGGGGAGCACAGATACGCAGTATTTT. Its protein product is CAISLLAGSTDTQYF.